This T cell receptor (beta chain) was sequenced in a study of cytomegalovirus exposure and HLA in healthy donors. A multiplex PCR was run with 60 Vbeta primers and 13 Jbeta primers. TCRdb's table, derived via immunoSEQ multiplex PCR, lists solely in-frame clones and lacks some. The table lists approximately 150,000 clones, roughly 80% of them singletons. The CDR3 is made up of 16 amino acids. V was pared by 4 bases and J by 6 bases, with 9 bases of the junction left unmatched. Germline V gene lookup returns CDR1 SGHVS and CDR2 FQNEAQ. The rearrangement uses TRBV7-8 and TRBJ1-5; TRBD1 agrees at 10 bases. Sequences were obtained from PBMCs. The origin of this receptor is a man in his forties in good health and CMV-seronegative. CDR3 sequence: CASSSLDRGVVQPQHF. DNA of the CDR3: TGTGCCAGCAGCTCCCTGGACAGGGGGGTGGTTCAGCCCCAGCATTTT.